The 24 T cell receptor beta chains reported below all come from one sample, sequenced in a study of shared clonotypes between healthy human individuals. Profiling relied on immunoSEQ multiplex PCR, and the TCRdb table lists in-frame clones only, not all of them. The top ten clones hold over 0.1% of a sample with a few million clones, approximately 95% of them seen once. Sequenced: naive CD4+ T cells sorted from blood. Sample subset: CD45RA+ positively selected. Receptor source: a man between 18 and 29 years old in good health.

The V call is TRBV27, the J call TRBJ2-2, with 7 bases fitting TRBD1. Germline CDR1 MNHEY, CDR2 SMNVEV (reference sequence). V gave up 5 bases and J gave up 0 bases; unmatched junction bases: 12. The CDR3 extends over 18 amino acids. As DNA, the CDR3 is TGTGCCAGCAGTCCCTACCCGAAGACAGGGCCGAACACCGGGGAGCTGTTTTTT. Translation: CASSPYPKTGPNTGELFF.

The rearrangement joins TRBV7-2 to TRBJ1-2; 8 bases fit TRBD1. The trim removed 3 bases at V and 3 bases at J, leaving 3 bases unmatched. Germline-derived CDR1 and CDR2 are SGHTA and FQGNSA. The CDR3 contains 14 residues. CDR3 DNA: TGTGCCAGCAGCTTTTCGGACAGGGACTATGGCTACACCTTC. Protein product: CASSFSDRDYGYTF.

The chain combines TRBV6-5 with TRBJ2-1; TRBD2 matches at 7 bases. The CDR3 spans 14 residues. Per the germline V gene, CDR1 is MNHEY and CDR2 is SVGAGI. Unmatched junction bases numbered 10, after V lost 5 bases and J lost 9 bases. Here the CDR3 reads CASSRLAGGGEQFF. Written as DNA, the CDR3 is TGTGCCAGCAGTAGACTAGCTGGGGGTGGTGAGCAGTTCTTC.

This chain connects TRBV19 to TRBJ1-1, with 9 nucleotides matching TRBD1. CDR1 and CDR2 (germline): LNHDA, SQIVND (reference sequence). V was pared by 1 base and J by 5 bases, with 8 bases of the junction left unmatched. The CDR3 is made up of 16 amino acids. CDR3 in DNA: TGTGCCAGTAGTATAGTAGTGGGACAGGGAGGGACTGAAGCTTTCTTT. Residues: CASSIVVGQGGTEAFF.

The count of this clone is one. V is TRBV10-3 and J is TRBJ2-7; TRBD2 matches 9 bases. V shed 4 bases and J 0 bases; nucleotides not matched to a gene: 1. CDR1 and CDR2 from the germline V gene are ENHRY and SYGVKD. CDR3 length: 14 amino acids. Here the CDR3 reads CAISASGVSYEQYF. The CDR3 nucleotides are TGTGCCATCAGTGCTAGCGGGGTCTCCTACGAGCAGTACTTC.

Only one count was recorded for this clone. V and J are TRBV6-6 and TRBJ2-2; TRBD2 is a possible D gene (6 bases). The V gene's germline CDR1 is MNHNY and CDR2 SVGAGI (reference sequence). CDR3 length: 16 amino acids. V was clipped by 6 bases and J by 0 bases, with 14 bases between them. The CDR3 here is CASSKTGVANTGELFF. CDR3 nucleotide sequence: TGTGCCAGCAGCAAGACGGGGGTCGCGAACACCGGGGAGCTGTTTTTT.

For the CDR3, the DNA is TGTGCCAGCAGTTTACAGGGTATAGGCTACGAGCAGTACTTC. Amino acid sequence: CASSLQGIGYEQYF. J is TRBJ2-7 and V is TRBV28, with TRBD1 as a possible D gene (5 bases). The CDR3 consists of 14 residues. Germline lookup yields CDR1 MDHEN and CDR2 SYDVKM. Trimming shortened V by 2 bases and J by 3 bases, and 11 bases separated the two germline ends.

V and J are TRBV7-2 and TRBJ2-2; D is unclear. The CDR3 contains 15 residues. Germline CDR1 is SGHTA and CDR2 is FQGNSA. Trimming shortened V by 1 base and J by 3 bases, and 9 bases separated the two germline ends. CDR3 nucleotide sequence: TGTGCCAGCAGCTTAGAAGGCCGCTACACCGGGGAGCTGTTTTTT. Translation: CASSLEGRYTGELFF.

The chain employs TRBV5-6 and TRBJ1-2, with TRBD1 matching 7 bases. The CDR3 is 16 residues long. Per the germline V gene, CDR1 is SGHDT and CDR2 is YYEEEE. After removal of 4 bases from V and 8 bases from J, the junction contained 17 bases not matched to a gene. CDR3 sequence: CASSLLDRDGAGGYTF. CDR3 in DNA: TGTGCCAGCAGCCTGCTAGACAGGGACGGAGCCGGGGGCTACACCTTC.

The rearrangement joins TRBV5-1 to TRBJ2-5; a possible D gene is TRBD1 (6 bases). In germline, CDR1 is SGHRS, CDR2 YFSETQ. The CDR3 consists of 13 residues. The V end was cut by 2 bases, the J end by 3 bases, with 8 bases between. In DNA, the CDR3 is TGCGCCAGCAGCTTACGGACAGAAGAGACCCAGTACTTC. Residues: CASSLRTEETQYF.

The chain combines TRBV19 with TRBJ1-2, with 7 bases lining up with TRBD1. The CDR3 contains 13 residues. Germline assignment: CDR1 LNHDA and CDR2 SQIVND (reference sequence). Trimming cost V 6 bases and J 7 bases; bases outside gene matches: 8. The CDR3 nucleotides read TGTGCCAGTAGCACCACAGGGGCGAGTGGCTACACCTTC. This gives the protein CASSTTGASGYTF.

DNA for the CDR3: TGTGCCAGCAGCAGGGGACAGTCCTACGAGCAGTACTTC. Translating gives CASSRGQSYEQYF. The V call is TRBV9, the J call TRBJ2-7; 7 bases align to TRBD1. After removal of 4 bases from V and 1 base from J, the junction contained 2 bases not matched to a gene. The germline V gene encodes CDR1 SGDLS and CDR2 YYNGEE. This CDR3 region has 13 residues.

The table lists this clone with a few counts. The chain links TRBV5-1 to TRBJ1-1; D is unresolved. V was cut by 5 bases and J by 7 bases, with 9 bases left in between. Per germline, CDR1 SGHRS and CDR2 YFSETQ. The CDR3 contains 11 residues. CDR3 nucleotide sequence: TGCGCCAGCAGTCATGAGGGTGAAGCTTTCTTT. This translates into CASSHEGEAFF.

The chain recombines TRBV5-1 with TRBJ2-1; D is possibly TRBD2 (5 bases). The V end lost 0 bases, the J end lost 7 bases, and 17 bases lay between the germline ends. The CDR3 contains 16 residues. The germline V gene has CDR1 SGHRS and CDR2 YFSETQ. The CDR3 reads CASSLDSGSPGNEQFF. CDR3 DNA sequence: TGCGCCAGCAGCTTGGATTCCGGGTCCCCGGGGAATGAGCAGTTCTTC.

The gene calls are TRBV6-4 and TRBJ2-7; 11 bases match TRBD1. Per germline, CDR1 MRHNA and CDR2 SNTAGT. J was trimmed by 4 bases and V by 3 bases; bases with no gene match: 11. CDR3 length equals 17 residues. CDR3 loop: CASSEPPRRDRGYEQYF. As DNA, the CDR3 is TGTGCCAGCAGTGAGCCCCCTCGCCGGGACAGGGGGTACGAGCAGTACTTC.

Here the CDR3 reads CAIRSDREGYTF. In nucleotides, the CDR3 is TGTGCCATCAGATCGGACCGTGAGGGCTACACCTTC. The chain uses TRBV10-3 and TRBJ1-2; D call uncertain. Germline assignment: CDR1 ENHRY and CDR2 SYGVKD. Trimming cost V 6 bases and J 8 bases, with 13 bases left between them. This CDR3 spans 12 amino acids.

V is TRBV5-1 and J is TRBJ2-7; 7 bases line up with TRBD2. V gave up 4 bases and J gave up 7 bases; unmatched junction bases: 5. The CDR3 is made up of 12 amino acids. Germline CDR1 SGHRS, CDR2 YFSETQ. CDR3 DNA sequence: TGCGCCAGCAGCCGGAGCGGGGAAGAGCAGTACTTC. Residues: CASSRSGEEQYF. Drawing the rest from reference TRBV5-1 and TRBJ2-7, the complete variable domain is KAGVTQTPRYLIKTRGQQVTLSCSPISGHRSVSWYQQTPGQGLQFLFEYFSETQRNKGNFPGRFSGRQFSNSRSEMNVSTLELGDSALYLCASSRSGEEQYFGPGTRLTVT.

The chain recombines TRBV10-3 with TRBJ2-3, with D uncertain. V dropped 0 bases and J dropped 2 bases, with 15 bases sitting between them. The CDR3 is 17 amino acids. Germline loops: CDR1 ENHRY, CDR2 SYGVKD. Written as DNA, the CDR3 is TGTGCCATCAGTGAGTCATCTACCCCTTGGTACACAGATACGCAGTATTTT. Its translation: CAISESSTPWYTDTQYF.

This chain uses TRBV18 with TRBJ1-6, with 7 positions matching TRBD1. The CDR3 is made up of 17 amino acids. J lost 7 bases, V lost 0 bases, and 9 bases had no gene match. CDR1 and CDR2 (germline): KGHSH, LQKENI. CDR3 coding DNA: TGTGCCAGCTCACCACCTAATCGACAGGGAGGGAATTCACCCCTCCACTTT. Amino acids: CASSPPNRQGGNSPLHF.

V and J are TRBV7-9 and TRBJ2-5; 8 bases are shared with TRBD1. CDR1 and CDR2 (germline): SEHNR, FQNEAQ (reference sequence). CDR3 length: 15 amino acids. V dropped 4 bases and J dropped 0; count of bases not matched to a gene: 4. DNA for the CDR3: TGTGCCAGCAGCTACACAGGGGGTGACCAAGAGACCCAGTACTTC. Protein sequence: CASSYTGGDQETQYF.

The rearrangement joins TRBV18 to TRBJ1-5; 7 nucleotides line up with TRBD1. The CDR3 consists of 14 residues. The trim removed 3 bases at V and 10 bases at J, leaving 9 bases unmatched. Germline lookup yields CDR1 KGHSH and CDR2 LQKENI. The DNA of the CDR3 is TGTGCCAGCTCACCCGCCCCAGGGGGTCACCCCCAGCATTTT. The encoded protein is CASSPAPGGHPQHF.

This clone was seen once. The identical CDR3 is also encoded by other nucleotide sequences in the sample. The chain is built from TRBV7-2 and TRBJ2-5; 14 positions match TRBD2. The CDR3 covers 14 residues. V lost 10 bases, J lost 4 bases, and 5 bases stayed unmatched. The V gene's germline CDR1 is SGHTA and CDR2 FQGNSA. CDR3 nucleotides: TGTGCCACCCGACTAGCGGGGGGGCCAGAGACCCAGTACTTC. Translating gives CATRLAGGPETQYF.

The chain is built from TRBV6-5 and TRBJ2-7, with D tentatively TRBD1 (5 bases). Germline CDR1 and CDR2: MNHEY and SVGAGI. The CDR3 consists of 16 residues. Trimming took 0 bases from V and 6 from J, leaving 18 bases between them. The CDR3 sequence: CASSYSGTLQAGEQYF. The CDR3 DNA reads TGTGCCAGCAGTTACTCGGGTACTTTACAGGCCGGCGAGCAGTACTTC.

To note about this clone: The same CDR3 also results from other DNA sequences found in this sample. The rearrangement joins TRBV10-3 to TRBJ1-1, with unresolved D. This CDR3 spans 12 amino acids. V was cut by 0 bases and J by 6 bases, with 5 bases left in between. In germline, CDR1 is ENHRY, CDR2 SYGVKD. The CDR3 sequence is CAISESGPEAFF. DNA for the CDR3: TGTGCCATCAGTGAGTCAGGCCCTGAAGCTTTCTTT.